There are many counts of the clone carrying this TCR beta chain. Its specificity is unknown. This entry is derived from a study of breast tumors, draining lymph nodes, adjacent tissues. Study-wide results and caveats: Data fit most tumor T cells coming from lymph node, expanding in tumor. Tumor TCR diversity was below lymph nodes but above nontumor tissue. Data only fit, rather than demonstrated, lymph node origin of most tumor T cells.

One entry per CDR3 protein results from TCRdb running MiXCR on the multiplex PCR reads. The repertoire holds approximately 22,000 distinct CDR3 sequences, with 32% as singletons. CDR1 and CDR2 (germline): SGHDN, FVKESK. Between the trimmed V and J ends, which lost 11 bases and 2 bases, there was a span of 16 bases. This CDR3 is 13 amino acids long. The sample comprised breast tumor tissue. The chain has TRBV14 and TRBJ2-7, with D tentatively TRBD2 (5 bases). This TCR came from a female donor with breast cancer. Some clones in this sample may be carry-over from other donors' samples. The chain's CDR3 is CAHLGGDPYEQYF. CDR3 nucleotides: TGTGCCCACCTTGGAGGAGATCCCTACGAGCAGTACTTC.